These 9 T cell receptor beta chains originate from one sample sequenced in a study of cytomegalovirus exposure and HLA in healthy donors. Method: immunoSEQ multiplex PCR; TCRdb's copy keeps in-frame clones and lacks some. The sample lists fewer than 120,000 clones, more than 70% occurring once. Material: PBMCs. These receptors all come from a young woman in good health and CMV-seronegative.

V usage is TRBV18 and J usage is TRBJ2-5, with TRBD1 as a possible D gene (6 bases). Germline V CDR1 and CDR2: KGHSH, LQKENI. The CDR3 contains 14 residues. The V gene lost 4 bases and the J gene lost 4 bases, with 13 bases spanning the gap. Here the CDR3 DNA reads TGTGCCAGCTCACGAGGACAGATCGTAGAGACCCAGTACTTC. It specifies CASSRGQIVETQYF.

The chain couples TRBV23-1 to TRBJ1-3, with 10 positions matching TRBD1. TRBV23-1 is identified as an open reading frame with a role that is uncertain. The V and J ends lost 4 bases and 4 bases, in that order; junction bases with no gene match: 10. This CDR3 is 17 amino acids long. The CDR3 here is CASSRLATGGSGNTIYF. DNA of the CDR3: TGCGCCAGCAGTCGGTTGGCGACAGGGGGCTCGGGAAACACCATATATTTT.

For the CDR3, the DNA is TGTGCCAGCAGCTTGGCTGGCGGGAGGGTCTACGAGCAGTACTTC. Translating it yields CASSLAGGRVYEQYF. The J gene is TRBJ2-7, the V gene TRBV5-5; 9 bases fit TRBD2. J was trimmed by 3 bases and V by 0 bases; bases with no gene match: 4. The CDR3 has 15 residues. Germline V CDR1 and CDR2: SGHKS, YYEKEE (reference sequence).

The genes are TRBV5-1 and TRBJ2-7; D might be TRBD1 (5 bases). The CDR3 is made up of 16 amino acids. Germline CDR1 and CDR2: SGHRS and YFSETQ. Trimming left V 1 base short and J 2 bases short, with 16 bases between. The DNA for the CDR3 is TGCGCCAGCAGCTTGACCAGACAGACTTACGCCTACGAGCAGTACTTC. Protein product: CASSLTRQTYAYEQYF.

This rearrangement joins TRBV30 to TRBJ2-1; D is uncertain. The CDR3 runs 14 residues. Germline V gene lookup returns CDR1 GTSNPN and CDR2 SVGIG (reference sequence). The ends were cut back, 2 bases at V and 2 bases at J, with 10 bases in the middle. The chain's CDR3 is CAWSPPLTYNEQFF. Written as DNA, the CDR3 is TGTGCCTGGAGTCCCCCCTTAACCTACAATGAGCAGTTCTTC.

The chain is built from TRBV28 and TRBJ1-1, with TRBD1 matching 9 bases. V trimming: 5 bases; J trimming: 1 base; junction bases outside the gene matches: 5. Germline V gene data show CDR1 as MDHEN and CDR2 as SYDVKM. This CDR3 has 15 residues. The CDR3 sequence is CASSPPGQGNTEAFF. CDR3 coding DNA: TGTGCCAGCAGTCCCCCGGGACAGGGGAACACTGAAGCTTTCTTT.

This clone occurred once. The chain couples TRBV5-4 to TRBJ2-3, with D possibly TRBD2 on 5 matching bases. Trimming stripped 3 bases from V and 0 bases from J, with 8 bases between. Germline assignment: CDR1 SGHNT and CDR2 YYREEE (reference sequence). The CDR3 contains 14 residues. CDR3 amino acids: CASSSGMSTDTQYF. Written as DNA, the CDR3 is TGTGCCAGCAGCTCGGGAATGAGCACAGATACGCAGTATTTT.

The chain recombines TRBV11-3 with TRBJ1-3; weak D call: TRBD1 (5 bases). The CDR3 is 15 residues long. V shed 0 bases and J shed 7 bases, with 13 bases lying between them. Per the germline V gene, CDR1 is SGHNT and CDR2 is YENEEA. This chain's CDR3 is CASSLETGPGNTIYF. DNA for the CDR3: TGTGCCAGCAGCTTAGAGACGGGCCCAGGGAACACCATATATTTT.

The V and J genes are TRBV19 and TRBJ2-7, with TRBD2 matching over 8 bases. V was pared by 7 bases and J by 1 base, with 6 bases of the junction left unmatched. Per germline, CDR1 LNHDA and CDR2 SQIVND (reference sequence). This CDR3 region has 14 residues. CDR3 nucleotide sequence: TGTGCCAGTAAGGCTAGCGGGCTTTCCTACGAGCAGTACTTC. It encodes CASKASGLSYEQYF.